This record concerns one TCR beta chain sequence. These data originate in a study of T cells in Graves' hyperthyroidism and ophthalmopathy. PBMCs were derived from 9.5 to 10 ml fresh peripheral blood. The CDR3 loop spans 15 amino acids. V was trimmed by 4 bases and J by 2 bases, leaving 9 bases between them. The V gene's germline CDR1 is KGHSH and CDR2 LQKENI. The investigators amplified TCR beta CDR3 regions from RNA transcripts. TCR CDR3 regions were first amplified by RT-PCR with HTBI primers. Via MiXCR, TCRdb re-called the multiplex PCR reads, giving one row per CDR3 protein. The sample comprises 300,000 to 450,000 distinct CDR3 sequences, less than 15% of which are singletons, and roughly 9.2% rests with the top ten.

The TCR comes from a woman in her late teens or twenties with Graves' hyperthyroidism. V usage is TRBV18 and J usage is TRBJ1-6; TRBD1 is a possible D gene (5 bases). Sequencing was carried out using blood. CDR3 amino acids: CASSLARAYNSPLHF. The CDR3 DNA sequence: TGTGCCAGCTCACTCGCCAGGGCCTATAATTCACCCCTCCACTTT. The entire variable domain, with the rest obtained from reference TRBV18 and TRBJ1-6, is as follows: NAGVMQNPRHLVRRRGQEARLRCSPMKGHSHVYWYRQLPEEGLKFMVYLQKENIIDESGMPKERFSAEFPKEGPSILRIQQVVRGDSAAYFCASSLARAYNSPLHFGNGTRLTVT.